Listed below are T cell receptor beta chains from one sample, sequenced in a study of cytomegalovirus exposure and HLA in healthy donors. TCRdb keeps only in-frame clones here, not all; method: immunoSEQ multiplex PCR. The sample holds 90,000 or so clones; around 84% are singletons and the top ten take roughly 20%. The sequenced sample was PBMCs. These receptors came from a man between 18 and 35 years old in good health and CMV-seropositive. CDR3s include the opening cysteine and the closing phenylalanine or tryptophan. The order of the fields is D gene, J gene, clone size, V gene, CDR3 protein, CDR3 DNA. The D gene is left open where the match is weak. Rows give clone size only sometimes, using once, few, many, or a class for an expanded clone.

NA	TRBJ1-5	few	TRBV19	CASSARGRGGNQPQHF	TGTGCCAGTAGTGCCCGGGGCAGGGGTGGCAATCAGCCCCAGCATTTT
NA	TRBJ2-1	NA	TRBV5-1	CASSLLPTGWGYNEQFF	TGCGCCAGCAGCCTTCTACCCACAGGGTGGGGTTACAATGAGCAGTTCTTC
TRBD2	TRBJ2-3	NA	TRBV11-2	CASSRSGGPGDTQYF	TGTGCCAGCAGCCGATCGGGAGGGCCTGGAGATACGCAGTATTTT
TRBD2	TRBJ2-2	NA	TRBV14	CASSQGLAGVGGELFF	TGTGCCAGCAGCCAAGGACTAGCGGGAGTGGGCGGGGAGCTGTTTTTT
TRBD1	TRBJ1-1	NA	TRBV11-3	CASGTGLGVNTEAFF	TGTGCCAGTGGGACAGGGCTAGGCGTGAACACTGAAGCTTTCTTT
NA	TRBJ1-2	few	TRBV4-1	CASSQYSREGYTF	TGCGCCAGCAGCCAGTACTCCAGGGAAGGCTACACCTTC
NA	TRBJ2-7	NA	TRBV5-1	CASSLDSLYEQYF	TGCGCCAGCAGCTTGGACAGTCTCTACGAGCAGTACTTC
TRBD2	TRBJ2-1	NA	TRBV4-2	CASSQEREPYNEQFF	TGTGCCAGCAGCCAAGAGCGGGAGCCCTACAATGAGCAGTTCTTC
TRBD1	TRBJ2-5	NA	TRBV4-1	CASSQDTGTGGAKTQYF	TGCGCCAGCAGCCAAGATACCGGGACAGGGGGCGCGAAGACCCAGTACTTC
TRBD1	TRBJ2-1	NA	TRBV27	CASSVLDRVHEQFF	TGTGCCAGCAGCGTCCTGGACAGGGTCCATGAGCAGTTCTTC
TRBD2	TRBJ2-3	NA	TRBV5-1	CASSPQAGASTDTQYF	TGCGCCAGCAGCCCCCAAGCGGGAGCTAGCACAGATACGCAGTATTTT
NA	TRBJ1-4	once	TRBV7-9	CASSLAPDSGEKLFF	TGTGCCAGCAGCTTAGCCCCGGACAGCGGTGAAAAACTGTTTTTT
TRBD1	TRBJ1-3	NA	TRBV7-9	CASSLVQGGSGNTIYF	TGTGCCAGCAGCTTAGTTCAGGGGGGCTCTGGAAACACCATATATTTT
NA	TRBJ1-5	NA	TRBV2	CASSEYRGSAQPQHF	TGTGCCAGCAGTGAATATAGGGGGTCCGCTCAGCCCCAGCATTTT
NA	TRBJ1-3	NA	TRBV12-5	CASGLVRGYSGNTIYF	TGTGCTAGTGGTTTGGTACGGGGGTACTCTGGAAACACCATATATTTT
NA	TRBJ2-4	NA	TRBV2	CASTDTELAKNIQYF	TGTGCCAGCACGGACACCGAGCTAGCCAAAAACATTCAGTACTTC